This TCR beta chain was recovered during a study of blood T cell repertoires in COVID-19. Study details: The United States, Italy and Spain were the sources of the acute and convalescent COVID-19 samples.

The CDR3 is 16 amino acids. The ends lost 1 base at V and 6 bases at J; junction bases unmatched: 4. Germline CDR1 is KGHDR and CDR2 is SFDVKD. Here immunoSEQ multiplex PCR was the method, and the copy in TCRdb shows in-frame clones only, minus some. The sample has about 200,000 clones, around three quarters seen once; the top ten hold about 5.5%. The receptor's source is a woman in her 70s with acute or convalescent COVID-19. The sample comprised peripheral blood. The rearrangement uses TRBV24-1 and TRBJ2-3, with 12 nucleotides matching TRBD2. The CDR3 sequence: CATSDLSSGRVDTQYF. The CDR3 nucleotides read TGTGCCACCAGTGATTTATCTAGCGGGAGGGTGGATACGCAGTATTTT.